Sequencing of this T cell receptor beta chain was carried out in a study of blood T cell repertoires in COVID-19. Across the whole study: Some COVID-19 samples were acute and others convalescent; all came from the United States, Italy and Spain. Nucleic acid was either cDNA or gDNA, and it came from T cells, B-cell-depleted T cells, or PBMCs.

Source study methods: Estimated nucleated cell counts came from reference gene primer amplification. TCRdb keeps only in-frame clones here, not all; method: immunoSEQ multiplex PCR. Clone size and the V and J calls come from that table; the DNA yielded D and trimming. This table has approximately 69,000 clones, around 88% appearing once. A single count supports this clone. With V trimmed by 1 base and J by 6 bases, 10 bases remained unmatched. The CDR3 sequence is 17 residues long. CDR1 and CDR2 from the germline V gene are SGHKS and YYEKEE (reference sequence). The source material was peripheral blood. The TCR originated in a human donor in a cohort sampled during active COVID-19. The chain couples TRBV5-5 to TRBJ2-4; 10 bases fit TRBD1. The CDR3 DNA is TGTGCCAGCAGCTTGAATGGGGGGACAGGGGCGCTAAACATTCAGTACTTC. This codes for CASSLNGGTGALNIQYF.